The 28 T cell receptor beta chains presented below share a single source sample, sequenced in a study of T-cell memory formation after mild COVID-19. MiXCR was run by TCRdb on the 5' RACE reads, yielding one entry per CDR3 protein. This table has hundreds of thousands of distinct CDR3 sequences, roughly 22% appearing once. Sequencing input: PBMCs or a T cell subset sorted from them (not recorded which). The source of these receptors is an adult woman who had mild COVID-19 (a few samples of this study predate the infection). Cell type and time point are not known.

The chain uses TRBV7-9 and TRBJ2-5; D not resolved. This CDR3 is built from 15 residues. Germline CDR1 SEHNR, CDR2 FQNEAQ (reference sequence). The V end lost 4 bases, the J end lost 2 bases, and 14 bases lay between the germline ends. The CDR3 protein is CASSSLGLRQETQYF. The DNA for the CDR3 is TGTGCCAGCAGCTCCTTGGGCCTCCGTCAAGAGACCCAGTACTTC.

This clonotype was picked up a small number of times. The chain couples TRBV5-1 to TRBJ2-1, with D perhaps matching TRBD1 (6 bases). In germline, CDR1 is SGHRS, CDR2 YFSETQ. The CDR3 has 16 residues. Trimming took 3 bases from V and 5 from J, leaving 18 bases between them. In DNA, the CDR3 is TGCGCCAGCAGCTCCATTGTCGGGACACTTAACAATGAGCAGTTCTTC. Amino acids: CASSSIVGTLNNEQFF.

This clonotype was found a few times. The chain carries TRBV10-3 and TRBJ1-1, with D possibly matching TRBD1 (6 bases). The V and J ends lost 3 bases and 1 base respectively, with 6 bases between them. The CDR3 runs 13 residues. The germline gives CDR1 ENHRY, CDR2 SYGVKD. The CDR3: CAISDRGNTEAFF. DNA of the CDR3: TGTGCCATCAGTGACAGGGGGAACACTGAAGCTTTCTTT.

The sample holds a few counts of this clonotype. The genes are TRBV3-1 and TRBJ2-5, with D possibly TRBD1 on 5 matching bases. The germline V gene encodes CDR1 LGHDT and CDR2 YNNKEL (reference sequence). Trimming removed 1 base at V and 2 bases at J, with 8 bases between. CDR3 length equals 14 residues. CDR3 residues: CASSQAAGQETQYF. The CDR3, as DNA: TGTGCCAGCAGCCAAGCGGCAGGGCAAGAGACCCAGTACTTC.

This clonotype was found a few times. The chain links TRBV30 to TRBJ1-1, with D perhaps matching TRBD1 (5 bases). V was clipped by 4 bases and J by 0 bases, with 12 bases between them. Per the germline V gene, CDR1 is GTSNPN and CDR2 is SVGIG (reference sequence). There are 14 residues in the CDR3. CDR3 nucleotides: TGTGCCTGGAAGGGGCGACGGATGAACACTGAAGCTTTCTTT. Translated, it gives CAWKGRRMNTEAFF.

This clonotype was found a few times. This chain connects TRBV10-3 to TRBJ2-7; possible D gene TRBD2, 6 bases. The length of the CDR3 is 15 residues. Trimming took 1 base from V and 4 from J, leaving 14 bases between them. Germline loops: CDR1 ENHRY, CDR2 SYGVKD. The CDR3 reads CAISELLRGIYEQYF. As DNA, the CDR3 is TGTGCCATCAGTGAGTTACTGCGGGGTATATACGAGCAGTACTTC.

The sample holds a few counts of this clonotype. This rearrangement joins TRBV7-8 to TRBJ2-3, with TRBD2 identical over 8 bases. This CDR3 has 17 residues. After removal of 1 base from V and 3 bases from J, the junction contained 9 bases not matched to a gene. CDR1 and CDR2 from the germline V gene are SGHVS and FQNEAQ. In nucleotides, the CDR3 is TGTGCCAGCAGCTTAGGAAGCGGGAGATTGGGAACAGATACGCAGTATTTT. Amino acids: CASSLGSGRLGTDTQYF.

The genes are TRBV4-1 and TRBJ2-7, with D possibly being TRBD1 (6 bases). The CDR3 has 15 amino acids. Germline loops: CDR1 MGHRA, CDR2 YSYEKL. The V gene lost 3 bases and the J gene lost 7 bases, with 19 bases spanning the gap. The CDR3 region has the DNA TGCGCCAGCAGCCAGGTTGGGCAGGGGAGTAAGGAGCAGTACTTC. Residues: CASSQVGQGSKEQYF.

The genes are TRBV7-8 and TRBJ2-3, with TRBD2 as a possible D gene (5 bases). Trimming shortened V by 5 bases and J by 7 bases, and 19 bases separated the two germline ends. CDR1 is SGHVS and CDR2 is FQNEAQ in the germline V gene. The length of the CDR3 is 15 residues. CDR3 DNA sequence: TGTGCCAGCAGCCCTGTAAGGACTGCCGGCCATACGCAGTATTTT. Translated, it gives CASSPVRTAGHTQYF.

This clonotype has more than one count but fewer than ten. This CDR3 is CASSSPSYNEQFF. The CDR3 coding sequence is TGTGCCAGCTCCTCCCCCTCTTACAATGAGCAGTTCTTC. The rearrangement links TRBV12-3 or TRBV12-4 to TRBJ2-1, with D unresolved. The CDR3 is 13 residues long. Trimming took 8 bases from V and 4 from J, leaving 12 bases between them.

The genes are TRBV6-6 and TRBJ1-6; D is perhaps TRBD1 (5 bases). The V end lost 6 bases, the J end lost 9 bases, and 27 bases lay between the germline ends. The CDR3 is 18 residues long. From germline, CDR1 is MNHNY and CDR2 SVGAGI (reference sequence). This chain's CDR3 is CASSHRRPRDPESSPLHF. The CDR3 nucleotides read TGTGCCAGCAGCCACAGGCGCCCCCGGGACCCGGAGAGTTCACCCCTCCACTTT.

This clonotype was seen a handful of times. The rearrangement links TRBV20-1 to TRBJ2-3; D is undetermined. Germline lookup yields CDR1 DFQATT and CDR2 SNEGSKA (reference sequence). The ends were cut back, 1 base at V and 2 bases at J, with 10 bases in the middle. CDR3 length: 14 residues. DNA for the CDR3: TGCAGTGCTAGAGGACGGACGAACACAGATACGCAGTATTTT. It codes for CSARGRTNTDTQYF.

This clonotype has more than one count but fewer than ten. The chain uses TRBV18 and TRBJ2-7, with 11 positions matching TRBD1. CDR1 is KGHSH, CDR2 LQKENI, per germline. Trimming removed 5 bases from V and 3 bases from J; junction bases left unmatched: 9. The CDR3 totals 16 residues. The CDR3 nucleotides read TGTGCCAGCTCAGCGGAAGGGACAGGGGGATTCTACGAGCAGTACTTC. Amino acid sequence: CASSAEGTGGFYEQYF.

The rearrangement uses TRBV24-1 and TRBJ2-7, with D maybe TRBD2 (6 bases). Germline V gene data show CDR1 as KGHDR and CDR2 as SFDVKD. V was cut by 0 bases and J by 5 bases, with 10 bases left in between. This CDR3 spans 14 amino acids. CDR3: CATSDLMGGNEQYF. CDR3 nucleotide sequence: TGTGCCACCAGTGATTTGATGGGAGGCAACGAGCAGTACTTC.

V usage is TRBV6-5 and J usage is TRBJ2-5; D might be TRBD1 or TRBD2, each matching 5 bases. Germline V gene lookup returns CDR1 MNHEY and CDR2 SVGAGI. There are 14 residues in the CDR3. V lost 10 bases and J 5 bases, leaving 20 bases between the germline ends. The DNA for the CDR3 is TGTGCCATCTCTCCGGGACGGACTTTGGAGACCCAGTACTTC. Translated: CAISPGRTLETQYF.

This clonotype showed up many times. The chain is built from TRBV19 and TRBJ1-1; D is undetermined. The length of the CDR3 is 15 residues. The V and J ends lost 7 bases and 1 base respectively, with 16 bases between them. The germline V gene has CDR1 LNHDA and CDR2 SQIVND (reference sequence). CDR3 protein: CASIPRDSANTEAFF. The CDR3 coding sequence is TGTGCCAGTATCCCAAGGGATAGTGCGAACACTGAAGCTTTCTTT.

This clonotype was recorded a few times. This chain links TRBV12-3 or TRBV12-4 with TRBJ2-7, with D perhaps TRBD2 (5 bases). V lost 1 base and J 5 bases, leaving 6 bases between the germline ends. The CDR3 extends over 12 amino acids. The CDR3 sequence: CASSLDGNEQYF. The CDR3 nucleotides are TGTGCCAGCAGTTTAGACGGGAACGAGCAGTACTTC.

A few counts support this clonotype. The rearrangement joins TRBV3-1 to TRBJ1-1; no definite D call. CDR3 length: 12 residues. Trimming cost V 0 bases and J 3 bases, with 2 bases left between them. Looked up from germline, CDR1 is LGHDT and CDR2 is YNNKEL (reference sequence). This chain's CDR3 is CASSQDYTEAFF. The CDR3 bases are TGTGCCAGCAGCCAAGATTACACTGAAGCTTTCTTT.

This clonotype has a handful of counts. The chain employs TRBV29-1 and TRBJ2-1, with 15 positions matching TRBD2. There are 19 residues in the CDR3. The germline V gene encodes CDR1 SQVTM and CDR2 ANQGSEA. V lost 4 bases and J lost 8; bases outside the gene matches: 18. The CDR3 sequence is CSVVRQAGGTSGRRHEQFF. The DNA for the CDR3 is TGCAGCGTTGTAAGACAGGCCGGAGGGACTAGCGGGAGGAGGCATGAGCAGTTCTTC.

V gene TRBV20-1 combines with J gene TRBJ1-2; the D is unclear. Trimming cost V 3 bases and J 8 bases, with 13 bases left between them. The CDR3 totals 12 residues. Germline V gene lookup returns CDR1 DFQATT and CDR2 SNEGSKA (reference sequence). CDR3 sequence reads: CSASPGSGGYTF. In nucleotides, the CDR3 is TGCAGTGCTAGTCCTGGATCGGGCGGCTACACCTTC.

The J gene is TRBJ2-3, the V gene TRBV20-1, with unresolved D. V lost 0 bases and J lost 1, with 17 bases in between. This CDR3 has 17 residues. Germline V CDR1 and CDR2: DFQATT, SNEGSKA (reference sequence). For the CDR3, the DNA is TGCAGTGCTAGAGAAGCCCCGACTGCTCCGCGCACAGATACGCAGTATTTT. Protein product: CSAREAPTAPRTDTQYF.

The CDR3, as DNA: TGTGCCAGCAGCTACCCGGGGGGAATTGGCACTGAAGCTTTCTTT. Translation: CASSYPGGIGTEAFF. The chain links TRBV5-6 to TRBJ1-1, with a weak D call TRBD1 (5 bases). The CDR3 is made up of 15 amino acids. V was clipped by 3 bases and J by 4 bases, with 16 bases between them. Germline-derived CDR1 and CDR2 are SGHDT and YYEEEE.

The chain couples TRBV10-3 to TRBJ2-7; weak D call: TRBD2 (6 bases). CDR1 is ENHRY and CDR2 is SYGVKD in the germline V gene. The CDR3 has 15 residues. Trimming removed 0 bases at V and 3 bases at J, with 12 bases between. The CDR3 loop is CAISESGTGDYEQYF. CDR3 sequence (DNA): TGTGCCATCAGTGAGTCCGGGACTGGGGACTACGAGCAGTACTTC.

This clonotype occurred a few times. The chain joins TRBV12-3 or TRBV12-4 to TRBJ2-5, with D uncertain. The CDR3 has 12 amino acids. V lost 5 bases and J lost 5, with 9 bases in between. CDR3 in amino acids: CASSVLGETQYF. The DNA of the CDR3 is TGTGCCAGCAGTGTGCTGGGGGAGACCCAGTACTTC.

This clonotype has only a few counts. CDR3 DNA: TGTGCCAGCAGCTTAATAGGACAGGGGACATACGAGCAGTACTTC. Protein sequence: CASSLIGQGTYEQYF. The chain joins TRBV7-9 to TRBJ2-7; 9 nucleotides line up with TRBD1. Germline CDR1 reads SEHNR; CDR2 reads FQNEAQ (reference sequence). V was clipped by 2 bases and J by 4 bases; unmatched bases: 6. CDR3 length: 15 amino acids.

This clonotype came up a few times. A read error may produce the germline difference seen at one junction end. The chain links TRBV30 to TRBJ2-6; 9 bases are a match to TRBD1. Germline values: CDR1 GTSNPN, CDR2 SVGIG (reference sequence). This CDR3 is built from 13 residues. CDR3: CAWSGQGVNVLTF. As DNA, the CDR3 is TGTGCCTGGAGTGGACAGGGGGTCAACGTCCTGACTTTC.

This clonotype was recorded at least ten times. The chain carries TRBV5-1 and TRBJ2-3; 7 bases line up with TRBD1. CDR3 length: 14 residues. Unmatched junction bases numbered 3, after V lost 0 bases and J lost 5 bases. Germline V gene sequence: CDR1 SGHRS, CDR2 YFSETQ. For the CDR3, the DNA is TGCGCCAGCAGCTTGGGACAGGGTGGAGATACGCAGTATTTT. Translation: CASSLGQGGDTQYF.

The chain couples TRBV7-3 to TRBJ2-3; TRBD2 matches at 8 bases. Germline V gene lookup returns CDR1 SGHTA and CDR2 FQGTGA. The CDR3 consists of 16 residues. J lost 1 base, V lost 2 bases, and 5 bases had no gene match. The CDR3 reads CASSLAGGIRTDTQYF. The CDR3 bases are TGTGCCAGCAGCTTAGCGGGGGGCATCCGCACAGATACGCAGTATTTT. The full variable domain, with the rest looked up from reference TRBV7-3 and TRBJ2-3, is GAGVSQTPSNKVTEKGKYVELRCDPISGHTALYWYRQSLGQGPEFLIYFQGTGAADDSGLPNDRFFAVRPEGSVSTLKIQRTERGDSAVYLCASSLAGGIRTDTQYFGPGTRLTVL.